This is a list of T cell receptor beta chains from one sample in a study of blood T cell repertoires in COVID-19. Produced via immunoSEQ multiplex PCR; TCRdb's table is partial and in-frame only. The repertoire holds over 45,000 clones, approximately 90% seen once, with around 30% in the top ten. Source material: peripheral blood. The receptor set was obtained from a woman of 80 years or more with acute or convalescent COVID-19. CDR3s include the opening cysteine and the closing phenylalanine or tryptophan. A D gene is named only where the DNA matches it firmly. Clone size is not always given. Where it is, it says once, few, many or a class for expanded clones.

TGTGCCAGCAGCCGCCTAGGGGCAGGGGGTGTAGGGGAGCAGTACTTC	CASSRLGAGGVGEQYF	TRBV7-2	TRBJ2-7	TRBD1	.
TGTGCCAGTAGTGCAACAGGAAACTCCTACAATGAGCAGTTCTTC	CASSATGNSYNEQFF	TRBV19	TRBJ2-1	.	.
TGTGCCAGTACCAACCGGGACACCTACAATCAGCCCCAGCATTTT	CASTNRDTYNQPQHF	TRBV19	TRBJ1-5	.	once
TGTGCCAGCAGTCCCTCTAGCGGGGGGGCCGTAGGCACAGATACGCAGTATTTT	CASSPSSGGAVGTDTQYF	TRBV27	TRBJ2-3	TRBD2	.
TGTGCCAGCAGTTACACTAGCACCAAGGAGGAGACCCAGTACTTC	CASSYTSTKEETQYF	TRBV6-8	TRBJ2-5	.	.
TGTGCCAGCACCTCCGGGAGGAGGGACACCGGGGAGCTGTTTTTT	CASTSGRRDTGELFF	TRBV9	TRBJ2-2	TRBD2	.
TGTGCCAGTAGTATTAGGAATCGAAGAGGGAACGGAGACTATGGCTACACCTTC	CASSIRNRRGNGDYGYTF	TRBV19	TRBJ1-2	.	.
TGTGCCAGCAGCCAAGAAATAGGGGTCACCGGGGAGCTGTTTTTT	CASSQEIGVTGELFF	TRBV3-1/TRBV3-2	TRBJ2-2	.	.
TGTGCCAGCAGCTCCCCGGTCCTCTACAATGAGCAGTTCTTC	CASSSPVLYNEQFF	TRBV3-1/TRBV3-2	TRBJ2-1	.	once
TGTGCCAGCACCGGACAGGGAGGAAACACCATATATTTT	CASTGQGGNTIYF	TRBV2	TRBJ1-3	TRBD1	.
TGTGCCAGCAGCAGCTTTGACAGGGGAGTTGGCTACACCTTC	CASSSFDRGVGYTF	TRBV3-1/TRBV3-2	TRBJ1-2	TRBD1	.
TGTGCCAGCAGCCAGGAACAGGAGAACACTGAAGCTTTCTTT	CASSQEQENTEAFF	TRBV3-1/TRBV3-2	TRBJ1-1	.	.
TGTGCCAGCAGTTTATCGAGGGCTTTGAACACTGAAGCTTTCTTT	CASSLSRALNTEAFF	TRBV28	TRBJ1-1	.	.
TGCGCCAGCAGCTTGGGCGGCAATGGAAACACCATATATTTT	CASSLGGNGNTIYF	TRBV5-1	TRBJ1-3	.	.
TGTGCCAGTAGGCCCGGGACAGCCACAGATACGCAGTATTTT	CASRPGTATDTQYF	TRBV19	TRBJ2-3	TRBD1	once
TGTGCCAGCAGCGCACGGGACAGGGGGTCTAATGAAAAACTGTTTTTT	CASSARDRGSNEKLFF	TRBV3-1/TRBV3-2	TRBJ1-4	TRBD1	.
TGTGCCAGCAGCTTAGTGGCAGGGCTGGCTGAAGCTTTCTTT	CASSLVAGLAEAFF	TRBV11-2	TRBJ1-1	.	.
TGTGCCAGCAGTACAGCGAACACTGAAGCTTTCTTT	CASSTANTEAFF	TRBV28	TRBJ1-1	.	once
TGTGCCAGCAGCGCCCCAGGGGGTGGTAGGAGCTACACCTTC	CASSAPGGGRSYTF	TRBV9	TRBJ1-2	TRBD1	.
TGTGCCAGCAACCACCGGGACACGGGCCGAAACACCATATATTTT	CASNHRDTGRNTIYF	TRBV6-5	TRBJ1-3	.	.
TGTGCCAGTAGTCTCCTGGGGGGGAACACTGAAGCTTTCTTT	CASSLLGGNTEAFF	TRBV19	TRBJ1-1	.	.
TGTGCCAGCGGGTACGGGGGGGTCCGTGAAGCTTTCTTT	CASGYGGVREAFF	TRBV2	TRBJ1-1	.	.
TGTGCCAGCTCACCACGGGTGGGGGGCACTGAAGCTTTCTTT	CASSPRVGGTEAFF	TRBV18	TRBJ1-1	.	.
TGTGCCAGCAGCTTAGGACCGGGTCGCACAGATACGCAGTATTTT	CASSLGPGRTDTQYF	TRBV11-3	TRBJ2-3	.	.
TGTGCCAGCAGCCAAGATATCAATGCTAACTGGGACATAAGGGTCCTGACTTTC	CASSQDINANWDIRVLTF	TRBV3-1/TRBV3-2	TRBJ2-6	.	.
TGTGCCAGCAGCCAAGATCTTGGAACTAGCGGGGGTTTGTACTTC	CASSQDLGTSGGLYF	TRBV3-1/TRBV3-2	TRBJ2-5	TRBD2	.
TGTGCCCTCTGGACTAGCGGGGGTGAGCAGTTCTTC	CALWTSGGEQFF	TRBV10-3	TRBJ2-1	TRBD2	.
TGTGCCAGCAGTCTAACAGGGGGCGAGGAAAACACCATATATTTT	CASSLTGGEENTIYF	TRBV6-5	TRBJ1-3	TRBD1	.
TGTGCCAGCAGCTACGACAGGGGAATTAATGAAAAACTGTTTTTT	CASSYDRGINEKLFF	TRBV11-2	TRBJ1-4	TRBD1	.
TGTGCCAGCAGCCACGCCACCACAGGGGTGAACACTGAAGCTTTCTTT	CASSHATTGVNTEAFF	TRBV5-6	TRBJ1-1	TRBD1	.
TGTGCCAGCAGCTTAGCGGCGGGGGCGGGGGAGAAGGGCTACACCTTC	CASSLAAGAGEKGYTF	TRBV7-8	TRBJ1-2	.	.
TGTGCCAGCAGCCTCGCGGGGGGCGGAGAGACCCAGTACTTC	CASSLAGGGETQYF	TRBV3-1/TRBV3-2	TRBJ2-5	TRBD2	.
TGTGCCAGCAGCTTAGATCTGAATTCACCCCTCCACTTT	CASSLDLNSPLHF	TRBV11-2	TRBJ1-6	.	.
TGTGCCTGGTCCTACCGGGGGTCCATAAGGCAGTATTTT	CAWSYRGSIRQYF	TRBV30	TRBJ2-3	.	.
TGTGCCAGTAGTTCGACAGGGGGGCGACGGACTGAAGCTTTCTTT	CASSSTGGRRTEAFF	TRBV19	TRBJ1-1	TRBD1	.
TGCGCCAGCAGCTTCCAGGGTAATAATTCACCCCTCCACTTT	CASSFQGNNSPLHF	TRBV5-1	TRBJ1-6	.	.
TGTGCCAGCAGCTTAGGGTCGGCACAGGCAGGGAACACTGAAGCTTTCTTT	CASSLGSAQAGNTEAFF	TRBV7-2	TRBJ1-1	.	few
TGTGCCTGGAGTGTGGGTCGAACAGGGTTCACTGAAGCTTTCTTT	CAWSVGRTGFTEAFF	TRBV30	TRBJ1-1	.	.
TGTGCCAGCAGCCAAGTGGGCAGGGAAGGCTACGAGCAGTACTTC	CASSQVGREGYEQYF	TRBV3-1/TRBV3-2	TRBJ2-7	.	.
TGTGCCAGCAGCCAAGATTCAGGGATTAATTCACCCCTCCACTTT	CASSQDSGINSPLHF	TRBV3-1/TRBV3-2	TRBJ1-6	.	.
TGTGCCAGCAGACTAGTCGAGACCCAGTACTTC	CASRLVETQYF	TRBV2	TRBJ2-5	.	.
TGCGCCAGCAGCTCGGGACAGGGTGATGGAAACACCATATATTTT	CASSSGQGDGNTIYF	TRBV5-1	TRBJ1-3	TRBD1	.
TGCAGCGACGGGACAGGGGTTGGGTATGGCTACACCTTC	CSDGTGVGYGYTF	TRBV29-1	TRBJ1-2	TRBD1	.
TGTGCCAGCAGACTAGCGGGGGGAAGCGGGGAGCTGTTTTTT	CASRLAGGSGELFF	TRBV6-5	TRBJ2-2	TRBD2	.
TGTGCCAGCAGCGTAGGGATTGCGGGGGAAGAGACCCAGTACTTC	CASSVGIAGEETQYF	TRBV9	TRBJ2-5	TRBD2	.
TGTGCCAGTAGTATCATGGGGGGGCCGGGAGACACTGAAGCTTTCTTT	CASSIMGGPGDTEAFF	TRBV19	TRBJ1-1	.	.
TGTGCCAGCAGTGAAGGGGGACAGGGGATAAACACTGAAGCTTTCTTT	CASSEGGQGINTEAFF	TRBV2	TRBJ1-1	TRBD1	once
TGTGCCAGCCCCCCAAAGGCGCGGGGACAGGGGGGAAGCACAGATACGCAGTATTTT	CASPPKARGQGGSTDTQYF	TRBV7-9	TRBJ2-3	TRBD1	.
TGCGCCAGCAGCTTGGAGGACAGGGGCAGAGATACGCAGTATTTT	CASSLEDRGRDTQYF	TRBV5-1	TRBJ2-3	TRBD1	.
TGCGCCAGCAGCTTGGGGCCTAGCGGACTCCAAGAGACCCAGTACTTC	CASSLGPSGLQETQYF	TRBV5-1	TRBJ2-5	TRBD2	.
TGTGCCAGCAGTGATAGGGCAGGGGTTCAGCCCCAGCATTTT	CASSDRAGVQPQHF	TRBV2	TRBJ1-5	.	.
TGTGCCAGTAGTATCACCCACCGATCACACAGGGGCATTAACTATGGCTACACCTTC	CASSITHRSHRGINYGYTF	TRBV19	TRBJ1-2	TRBD1	.